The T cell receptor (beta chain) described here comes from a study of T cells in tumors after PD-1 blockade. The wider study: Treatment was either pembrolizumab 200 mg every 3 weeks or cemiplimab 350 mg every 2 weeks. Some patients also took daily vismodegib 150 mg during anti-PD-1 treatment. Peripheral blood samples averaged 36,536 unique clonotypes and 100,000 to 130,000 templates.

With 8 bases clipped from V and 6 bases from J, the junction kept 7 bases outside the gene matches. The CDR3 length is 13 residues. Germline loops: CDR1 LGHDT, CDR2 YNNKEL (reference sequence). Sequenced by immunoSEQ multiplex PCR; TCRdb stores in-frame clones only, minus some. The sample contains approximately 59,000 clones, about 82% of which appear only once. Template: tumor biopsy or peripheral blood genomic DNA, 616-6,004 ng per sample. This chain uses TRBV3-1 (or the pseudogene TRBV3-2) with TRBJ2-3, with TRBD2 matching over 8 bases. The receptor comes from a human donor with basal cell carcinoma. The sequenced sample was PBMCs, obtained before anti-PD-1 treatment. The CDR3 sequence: CASSGGPGDTQYF. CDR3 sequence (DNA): TGTGCCAGCTCGGGGGGGCCGGGGGATACGCAGTATTTT.